This T cell receptor beta chain originates from a study of Ad26.COV2.S vaccination and SARS-CoV-2 variants. Study conclusions and caveats: Substantial post-vaccination breadth of spike-specific CD8+ and CD4+ T cell responses was reported.

Here immunoSEQ multiplex PCR was the method, and the copy in TCRdb shows in-frame clones only, minus some. Of roughly 460,000 clones in the sample, roughly nine tenths were seen once. With regard to this clone: Antigen specificity is unknown.

The CDR3 extends over 16 amino acids. In germline, CDR1 is MNHEY, CDR2 SMNVEV (reference sequence). J gave up 10 bases and V 2 bases, and 12 bases lay outside the gene matches. Treatment indicated: roughly 18 received Ad26.COV2.S at low or high dose, single or two shots; roughly five received placebo; per-sample allocation not given. Day 63 after the first vaccine or placebo injection was the time point for sampling. The receptor's source is a person aged 18 to 59 who received the Ad26.COV2.S COVID-19 vaccine or a placebo. The V and J genes are TRBV27 and TRBJ2-1; 9 bases fit TRBD2. The sequenced sample was peripheral blood, obtained in a trial of Ad26.COV2.S vaccine versus placebo. The CDR3 bases are TGTGCCAGCAGTTTAGGGGGACTAGCTTCGGAGGCGGAGCAGTTCTTC. Translated, it gives CASSLGGLASEAEQFF.